The 30 T cell receptor beta chains presented below share a single source sample, sequenced in a study of shared clonotypes between healthy human individuals (dated by TCRdb to 2020 to 2021). The library was built by means of the immunoSEQ multiplex PCR assay. TCRdb provides this immuneACCESS table in a form limited to in-frame rearrangements. Some clones are lacking; in checked studies, under half of them reflect an unresolved V gene, and why the rest are absent is not known. The sample data list 2 million to 3 million clones, and approximately 93% of these were observed just once. Approximately 0.35% of the sample is held by the ten biggest clonotypes. Sequencing was carried out using naive CD4+ T cells from PBMCs. The intended sense of this specimen's cell subset or site label: CD45RA+ positively selected. These receptors were obtained from a man younger than 35 in good health. Some clones in this sample may be carry-over from other donors' samples.

The V call is TRBV6-1, the J call TRBJ2-7; D might be TRBD2 (6 bases). Germline values: CDR1 MNHNS, CDR2 SASEGT. The CDR3 spans 13 residues. V shed 3 bases and J shed 7 bases, with 13 bases lying between them. CDR3 in amino acids: CASSDTRLAEQYF. The CDR3 nucleotides read TGTGCCAGCAGTGATACACGTCTAGCGGAGCAGTACTTC.

V gene TRBV4-3 combines with J gene TRBJ2-3, with 11 nucleotides matching TRBD2. Germline trimming cut 1 base from V and 6 bases from J; bases unmatched to any gene: 12. This CDR3 has 18 amino acids. Germline lookup yields CDR1 LGHNA and CDR2 YSLEER. The CDR3: CASSQGGTSGLQSDTQYF. The CDR3 DNA follows: TGCGCCAGCAGCCAAGGGGGGACTAGCGGCCTCCAGTCGGATACGCAGTATTTT.

This chain links TRBV5-8 with TRBJ1-5; D is uncertain. This CDR3 region has 14 residues. V lost 2 bases and J 8 bases, leaving 14 bases between the germline ends. Per germline, CDR1 SGHTS and CDR2 YDEGEE. The CDR3 region is CASSLGLGPEPQHF. CDR3 DNA: TGTGCCAGCAGCTTAGGTCTTGGTCCGGAGCCCCAGCATTTT. The whole variable domain, remainder taken from reference TRBV5-8 and TRBJ1-5, is EAGVTQSPTHLIKTRGQQATLRCSPISGHTSVYWYQQALGLGLQFLLWYDEGEERNRGNFPPRFSGRQFPNYSSELNVNALELEDSALYLCASSLGLGPEPQHFGDGTRLSIL.

The V call is TRBV6-6, the J call TRBJ2-3; D may match TRBD1 or TRBD2 (5 bases each). Trimming took off 4 bases at V and 2 bases at J, with 10 bases between the two ends. The CDR3 is 14 residues long. Germline V gives CDR1 MNHNY, CDR2 SVGAGI (reference sequence). For the CDR3, the DNA is TGTGCCAGCAGTTCGGGACGATCCACAGATACGCAGTATTTT. It yields the protein CASSSGRSTDTQYF.

The V and J genes are TRBV14 and TRBJ2-1; the D gene could be TRBD1 or TRBD2 (5 bases each). V dropped 4 bases and J dropped 7 bases, with 20 bases sitting between them. The CDR3 runs to 16 residues. The germline V gene encodes CDR1 SGHDN and CDR2 FVKESK. CDR3: CASSPGPRGHPNEQFF. The CDR3 DNA sequence: TGTGCCAGCAGCCCGGGGCCAAGGGGTCACCCTAATGAGCAGTTCTTC.

The chain is built from TRBV9 and TRBJ2-1; D is possibly TRBD1 (6 bases). Germline V gene lookup returns CDR1 SGDLS and CDR2 YYNGEE. This CDR3 is 15 amino acids long. The V end lost 0 bases, the J end lost 4 bases, and 11 bases lay between the germline ends. This CDR3 is CASSVAGDKYNEQFF. CDR3 nucleotide sequence: TGTGCCAGCAGCGTAGCTGGGGACAAGTACAATGAGCAGTTCTTC.

The genes are TRBV27 and TRBJ2-6; D gene uncertain. The CDR3 contains 13 residues. Looked up from germline, CDR1 is MNHEY and CDR2 is SMNVEV (reference sequence). Trimming shortened V by 1 base and J by 3 bases, and 1 base separated the two germline ends. The CDR3 spells CASSLYGANVLTF. The CDR3 bases are TGTGCCAGCAGTTTATATGGGGCCAACGTCCTGACTTTC.

This chain joins TRBV11-2 and TRBJ2-7; D might be TRBD1 (5 bases). Deletions cut 2 bases from V and 2 bases from J, with 10 bases between. This CDR3 is built from 14 residues. Germline CDR1 is SGHAT and CDR2 is FQNNGV. For the CDR3, the DNA is TGTGCCAGCAGCTTAAAACAGGCTACCTACGAGCAGTACTTC. Amino acid sequence: CASSLKQATYEQYF.

The chain couples TRBV27 to TRBJ1-2; 8 bases line up with TRBD1. The CDR3 extends over 19 amino acids. V lost 3 bases and J lost 0; bases outside the gene matches: 15. From germline, CDR1 is MNHEY and CDR2 SMNVEV (reference sequence). CDR3 DNA sequence: TGTGCCAGCAGTTTCCTCGGGACAGGATACGACAGTCCTAACTATGGCTACACCTTC. It is translated as CASSFLGTGYDSPNYGYTF.

This chain joins TRBV5-4 and TRBJ2-3; 12 bases agree with TRBD2. Trimming cost V 0 bases and J 5 bases; bases outside gene matches: 4. Germline assignment: CDR1 SGHNT and CDR2 YYREEE (reference sequence). The CDR3 totals 16 residues. The CDR3 is CASSLELAGGIDTQYF. The CDR3 DNA is TGTGCCAGCAGCTTGGAACTAGCGGGAGGTATAGATACGCAGTATTTT.

V gene TRBV5-5 combines with J gene TRBJ1-2; 7 bases line up with TRBD1. This CDR3 has 15 amino acids. The V gene's germline CDR1 is SGHKS and CDR2 YYEKEE (reference sequence). Unmatched junction bases numbered 12, after V lost 3 bases and J lost 7 bases. The CDR3 is CASSSEGARGVGYTF. For the CDR3, the DNA is TGTGCCAGCAGCTCTGAGGGGGCCAGAGGGGTTGGCTACACCTTC.

The chain has TRBV4-1 and TRBJ2-7; 10 bases align to TRBD1. The CDR3 sequence is 18 residues long. V lost 1 base to trimming and J lost 1 base; unmatched junction nucleotides: 10. Germline V gene sequence: CDR1 MGHRA, CDR2 YSYEKL. CDR3: CASSQGTRGTGASYEQYF. DNA of the CDR3: TGCGCCAGCAGCCAAGGCACCCGTGGGACAGGGGCATCCTACGAGCAGTACTTC.

This chain joins TRBV5-1 and TRBJ2-2, with 7 bases matching TRBD1. The CDR3 is made up of 16 amino acids. Germline V lookup: CDR1 SGHRS, CDR2 YFSETQ. V gave up 0 bases and J gave up 6 bases; unmatched junction bases: 8. The DNA of the CDR3 is TGCGCCAGCAGCTTGGCCAACAGGGGTCTCGCCGGGGAGCTGTTTTTT. Translation: CASSLANRGLAGELFF.

Of note for this clone: A junction end diverges from the germline sequence, so it may reflect a read error. The chain's CDR3 is CASTLTVPGGTEAFF. For the CDR3, the DNA is TGTGCCAGCACCTTAACCGTTCCCGGGGGCACTGAAGCTTTCTTT. V usage is TRBV7-9 and J usage is TRBJ1-1, with a possible D match to TRBD1 (5 bases). CDR3 length: 15 residues. Germline V gives CDR1 SEHNR, CDR2 FQNEAQ (reference sequence).

The CDR3 nucleotides are TGTGCCAGCAGCTCCCGGGCCCCCCCGGATGAGCAGTTCTTC. Translation gives CASSSRAPPDEQFF. The genes are TRBV5-4 and TRBJ2-1; no reliable D call. Germline V gene sequence: CDR1 SGHNT, CDR2 YYREEE (reference sequence). Trimming shortened V by 3 bases and J by 8 bases, and 15 bases separated the two germline ends. The CDR3 loop spans 14 amino acids.

The chain carries TRBV11-1 and TRBJ2-6, with D maybe TRBD2 (5 bases). The CDR3 has 15 amino acids. V was cut by 2 bases and J by 3 bases, with 8 bases left in between. The germline CDR1 and CDR2 sequences are SGHAT and FQDESV (reference sequence). CDR3: CASSLPGSGANVLTF. In nucleotides, the CDR3 is TGTGCCAGCAGCTTACCGGGGAGTGGGGCCAACGTCCTGACTTTC.

This sequence joins TRBV6-1 and TRBJ1-1, with D unresolved. The CDR3 length is 13 residues. The V end lost 6 bases, the J end lost 6 bases, and 14 bases lay between the germline ends. Germline loops: CDR1 MNHNS, CDR2 SASEGT. CDR3: CASRATVGAEAFF. CDR3 DNA: TGTGCCAGCAGAGCCACAGTTGGGGCTGAAGCTTTCTTT.

As to this clone: The same CDR3 also results from other DNA sequences found in this sample. V gene TRBV18 combines with J gene TRBJ2-2, with TRBD1 matching 7 bases. Germline CDR1 KGHSH, CDR2 LQKENI. The CDR3 covers 15 residues. After removal of 1 base from V and 2 bases from J, the junction contained 1 base not matched to a gene. CDR3 amino acids: CASSPQGANTGELFF. The CDR3 bases are TGTGCCAGCTCACCACAGGGGGCAAACACCGGGGAGCTGTTTTTT.

The chain has TRBV10-3 and TRBJ1-2; a possible D gene is TRBD1 (6 bases). Deletions cut 2 bases from V and 3 bases from J, with 16 bases between. The V gene's germline CDR1 is ENHRY and CDR2 SYGVKD. This CDR3 region has 16 residues. This chain's CDR3 is CAISEQITGMDYGYTF. The DNA for the CDR3 is TGTGCCATCAGTGAGCAAATTACAGGGATGGACTATGGCTACACCTTC.

This chain joins TRBV28 and TRBJ2-2; D gene uncertain. The V and J ends lost 5 bases and 3 bases respectively, with 10 bases between them. Germline CDR1 MDHEN, CDR2 SYDVKM. This CDR3 comprises 14 residues. The CDR3 nucleotides are TGTGCCAGCAGTCCGTGGGGATACACCGGGGAGCTGTTTTTT. Protein sequence: CASSPWGYTGELFF. The full variable domain, its missing parts supplied by reference TRBV28 and TRBJ2-2, is DVKVTQSSRYLVKRTGEKVFLECVQDMDHENMFWYRQDPGLGLRLIYFSYDVKMKEKGDIPEGYSVSREKKERFSLILESASTNQTSMYLCASSPWGYTGELFFGEGSRLTVL.

The chain recombines TRBV28 with TRBJ2-3; 9 nucleotides match TRBD2. Germline V CDR1 and CDR2: MDHEN, SYDVKM. J lost 5 bases, V lost 5 bases, and 14 bases had no gene match. This CDR3 has 17 amino acids. The CDR3 bases are TGTGCCAGCAGTCCCCTCGTGCGGGAGGGCCAGGGAGATACGCAGTATTTT. Encoded protein: CASSPLVREGQGDTQYF.

The chain is built from TRBV4-1 and TRBJ2-7; the D gene is possibly TRBD1 (5 bases). V dropped 5 bases and J dropped 2 bases, with 22 bases sitting between them. This CDR3 has 17 residues. In germline, CDR1 is MGHRA, CDR2 YSYEKL. The CDR3 DNA follows: TGCGCCAGCAGCTCAGGGATCCGAGACAGAGCCCCCTACGAGCAGTACTTC. Translated, it gives CASSSGIRDRAPYEQYF.

The V and J genes are TRBV14 and TRBJ1-2; no reliable D call. Trimming removed 5 bases at V and 6 bases at J, with 10 bases between. This CDR3 contains 12 residues. Germline V lookup: CDR1 SGHDN, CDR2 FVKESK. CDR3 coding DNA: TGTGCCAGCAGCAAGGGATTGAATGGCTACACCTTC. Residues: CASSKGLNGYTF.

DNA of the CDR3: TGCGCCAGCAGCCAAGATGGTAGCGGGGGGCGAGAGACCCAGTACTTC. This sequence encodes CASSQDGSGGRETQYF. The chain carries TRBV4-3 and TRBJ2-5, with 10 bases that match TRBD2. The V and J ends lost 0 bases and 4 bases, in that order; junction bases with no gene match: 5. The CDR3 loop spans 16 amino acids. Germline V gene sequence: CDR1 LGHNA, CDR2 YSLEER.

The V call is TRBV19, the J call TRBJ1-5; 8 nucleotides align to TRBD1. CDR3 length equals 13 residues. The V gene end was trimmed by 5 bases and the J gene end by 5 bases; junction bases not matched to a gene: 2. CDR1 is LNHDA and CDR2 is SQIVND in the germline V gene (reference sequence). The CDR3 nucleotides read TGTGCCAGTAGTCTACAGGGGGATCAGCCCCAGCATTTT. As protein: CASSLQGDQPQHF.

The J gene is TRBJ2-1, the V gene TRBV27, with 8 bases fitting TRBD2. J was trimmed by 1 base and V by 7 bases; bases with no gene match: 6. The CDR3 sequence is 15 residues long. Germline V lookup: CDR1 MNHEY, CDR2 SMNVEV (reference sequence). CDR3 in DNA: TGTGCCAGCAAACTAGCGGACGCTTCCTACAATGAGCAGTTCTTC. It encodes CASKLADASYNEQFF.

Details on this clone: Other DNA sequences in the same sample also yield this CDR3. V and J are TRBV7-9 and TRBJ1-2, with unresolved D. With 1 base removed from V and 4 bases from J, the gap between germline ends came to 4 bases. Germline V gives CDR1 SEHNR, CDR2 FQNEAQ (reference sequence). The CDR3 contains 12 residues. The CDR3 here is CASSLESYGYTF. DNA of the CDR3: TGTGCCAGCAGCTTAGAAAGCTATGGCTACACCTTC.

This clone was recorded only once. The V call is TRBV6-5, the J call TRBJ2-2, with TRBD2 matching 7 bases. Trimming took 4 bases from V and 5 from J; bases not matched to a gene: 7. Germline assignment: CDR1 MNHEY and CDR2 SVGAGI. This CDR3 comprises 15 residues. CDR3 sequence reads: CASSFSGRETGELFF. DNA for the CDR3: TGTGCCAGCAGTTTTAGTGGGAGGGAGACCGGGGAGCTGTTTTTT.

The V call is TRBV4-3, the J call TRBJ2-3, with 11 positions matching TRBD2. Per the germline V gene, CDR1 is LGHNA and CDR2 is YSLEER. The CDR3 totals 19 residues. J gave up 2 bases and V 0 bases, and 10 bases lay outside the gene matches. The chain's CDR3 is CASSQDPPRLAGNTDTQYF. In nucleotides, the CDR3 is TGCGCCAGCAGCCAAGATCCCCCCCGACTAGCGGGAAACACAGATACGCAGTATTTT.

The rearrangement joins TRBV7-9 to TRBJ1-2, with no clear D. There are 13 residues in the CDR3. Between the trimmed V and J ends, which lost 4 bases and 4 bases, there was a span of 10 bases. Germline CDR1 and CDR2: SEHNR and FQNEAQ (reference sequence). For the CDR3, the DNA is TGTGCCAGCAGCTCCGCGGTTTTCTATGGCTACACCTTC. Translation: CASSSAVFYGYTF.